A single sample gave rise to the 9 T cell receptor beta chains below, sequenced in a study of CD8 T cells in Susac syndrome. About 0.5 to 1 ug RNA was reverse transcribed with random hexamers. TCRdb redid the calling of the immunoSEQ multiplex PCR reads with MiXCR, one entry per CDR3 protein. Of about 210,000 distinct CDR3 sequences listed, 95% are singletons. The sample consisted of CD4+ T cells from PBMCs. These receptors were collected from a human donor with multiple sclerosis.

This clonotype was detected only once. This sequence joins TRBV5-1 and TRBJ2-6; no clear D gene. The CDR3 is made up of 14 amino acids. Germline loops: CDR1 SGHRS, CDR2 YFSETQ. Trimming took 7 bases from V and 0 from J, leaving 8 bases between them. Here the CDR3 DNA reads TGCGCCAGCCGGGCTCTCTCTGGGGCCAACGTCCTGACTTTC. This encodes CASRALSGANVLTF.

The V gene is TRBV27, the J gene TRBJ2-6; 10 nucleotides line up with TRBD1. With V trimmed by 6 bases and J by 0 bases, 8 bases remained unmatched. This CDR3 comprises 18 residues. In germline, CDR1 is MNHEY, CDR2 SMNVEV (reference sequence). The CDR3 coding sequence is TGTGCCAGCAGCACTGGACAGGGGGGGAGCTCTGGGGCCAACGTCCTGACTTTC. As protein: CASSTGQGGSSGANVLTF.

This chain links TRBV25-1 with TRBJ1-1; D is undetermined. This CDR3 contains 12 residues. V shed 6 bases and J shed 2 bases, with 7 bases lying between them. Germline V CDR1 and CDR2: MGHDK, SYGVNS. The CDR3: CASREFNTEAFF. In nucleotides, the CDR3 is TGTGCCAGCAGGGAGTTTAACACTGAAGCTTTCTTT.

The rearrangement links TRBV3-1 to TRBJ2-7; either TRBD1 or TRBD2 may supply D (5 bases each). This CDR3 is 14 amino acids long. Per germline, CDR1 LGHDT and CDR2 YNNKEL (reference sequence). V lost 1 base and J lost 3, with 10 bases in between. CDR3 nucleotide sequence: TGTGCCAGCAGCCAAGGTACTAGGGGCTACGAGCAGTACTTC. The encoded protein is CASSQGTRGYEQYF.

V is TRBV6-5 and J is TRBJ1-2; no definite D call. This CDR3 is 15 amino acids long. Looked up from germline, CDR1 is MNHEY and CDR2 is SVGAGI. Trimming cost V 2 bases and J 5 bases, with 15 bases left between them. CDR3 in DNA: TGTGCCAGCAGTTACCTAGGATCCAGTCCTTATGGCTACACCTTC. Amino acid sequence: CASSYLGSSPYGYTF.

The chain uses TRBV9 and TRBJ2-6; D remains ambiguous. The V and J ends lost 2 bases and 0 bases respectively, with 3 bases between them. Germline V gene lookup returns CDR1 SGDLS and CDR2 YYNGEE. This CDR3 spans 14 amino acids. The CDR3: CASSVTSGANVLTF. CDR3 DNA sequence: TGTGCCAGCAGCGTGACCTCTGGGGCCAACGTCCTGACTTTC. Full variable domain (rest looked up from reference TRBV9 and TRBJ2-6): DSGVTQTPKHLITATGQRVTLRCSPRSGDLSVYWYQQSLDQGLQFLIQYYNGEERAKGNILERFSAQQFPDLHSELNLSSLELGDSALYFCASSVTSGANVLTFGAGSRLTVL.

This sequence joins TRBV20-1 and TRBJ1-5; 12 bases are a match to TRBD1. CDR1 and CDR2 (germline): DFQATT, SNEGSKA (reference sequence). The CDR3 runs to 15 residues. V shed 6 bases and J 1 base; nucleotides not matched to a gene: 4. The CDR3 spells CSAGTGGISNQPQHF. The CDR3 nucleotides read TGCAGTGCGGGGACAGGGGGCATAAGCAATCAGCCCCAGCATTTT.

This rearrangement joins TRBV28 to TRBJ1-1, with TRBD1 matching 8 bases. The CDR3 runs to 14 residues. J lost 7 bases, V lost 5 bases, and 9 bases had no gene match. CDR1 and CDR2 (germline): MDHEN, SYDVKM. CDR3 loop: CASSLQDREGEAFF. In DNA form, the CDR3 reads TGTGCCAGCAGTCTCCAGGACAGGGAGGGTGAAGCTTTCTTT. The full variable domain, rest sourced from reference TRBV28 and TRBJ1-1, is DVKVTQSSRYLVKRTGEKVFLECVQDMDHENMFWYRQDPGLGLRLIYFSYDVKMKEKGDIPEGYSVSREKKERFSLILESASTNQTSMYLCASSLQDREGEAFFGQGTRLTVV.

This sequence joins TRBV4-2 and TRBJ2-3, with 8 bases aligning to TRBD2. Germline lookup yields CDR1 LGHNA and CDR2 YNFKEQ. The CDR3 is 17 amino acids. After removal of 0 bases from V and 1 base from J, the junction contained 6 bases not matched to a gene. CDR3 amino acids: CASSQDKGSGGTDTQYF. DNA of the CDR3: TGTGCCAGCAGCCAAGATAAAGGTAGCGGGGGCACAGATACGCAGTATTTT.